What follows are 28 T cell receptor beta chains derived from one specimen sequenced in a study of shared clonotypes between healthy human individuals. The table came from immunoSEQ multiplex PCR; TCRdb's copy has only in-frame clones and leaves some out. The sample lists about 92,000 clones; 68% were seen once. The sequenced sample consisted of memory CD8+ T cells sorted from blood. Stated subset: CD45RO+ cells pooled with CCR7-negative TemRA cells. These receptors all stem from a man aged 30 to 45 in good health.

The CDR3 DNA is TGTGCCAGTAGTCCTTGGGGGACAGTCTCCTACGAGCAGTACTTC. Its protein product is CASSPWGTVSYEQYF. The chain uses TRBV19 and TRBJ2-7; 7 nucleotides align to TRBD1. The trim removed 5 bases at V and 0 bases at J, leaving 7 bases unmatched. The CDR3 has 15 amino acids. The germline V gene encodes CDR1 LNHDA and CDR2 SQIVND (reference sequence). The whole variable domain, remainder taken from reference TRBV19 and TRBJ2-7, is DGGITQSPKYLFRKEGQNVTLSCEQNLNHDAMYWYRQDPGQGLRLIYYSQIVNDFQKGDIAEGYSVSREKKESFPLTVTSAQKNPTAFYLCASSPWGTVSYEQYFGPGTRLTVT.

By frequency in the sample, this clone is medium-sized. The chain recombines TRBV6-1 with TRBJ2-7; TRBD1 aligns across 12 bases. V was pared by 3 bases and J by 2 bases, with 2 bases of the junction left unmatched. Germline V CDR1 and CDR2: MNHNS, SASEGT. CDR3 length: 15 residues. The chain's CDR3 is CASSEGQGAPYEQYF. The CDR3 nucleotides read TGTGCCAGCAGTGAGGGACAGGGGGCTCCCTACGAGCAGTACTTC.

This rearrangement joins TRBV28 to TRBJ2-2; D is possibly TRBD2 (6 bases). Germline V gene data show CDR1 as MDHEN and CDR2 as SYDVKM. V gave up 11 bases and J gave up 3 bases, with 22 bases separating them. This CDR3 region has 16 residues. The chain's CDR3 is CAAAQWGEGDTGELFF. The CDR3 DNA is TGTGCCGCAGCGCAATGGGGGGAAGGGGACACCGGGGAGCTGTTTTTT.

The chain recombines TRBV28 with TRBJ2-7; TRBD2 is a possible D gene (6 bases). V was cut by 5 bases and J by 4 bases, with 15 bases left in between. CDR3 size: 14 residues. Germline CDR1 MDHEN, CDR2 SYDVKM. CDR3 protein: CASSPAVSGYEQYF. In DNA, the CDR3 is TGTGCCAGCAGTCCAGCGGTCAGCGGGTACGAGCAGTACTTC.

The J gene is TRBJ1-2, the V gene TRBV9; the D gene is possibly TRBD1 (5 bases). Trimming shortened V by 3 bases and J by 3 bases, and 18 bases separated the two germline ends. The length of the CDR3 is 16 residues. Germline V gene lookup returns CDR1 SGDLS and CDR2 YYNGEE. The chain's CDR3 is CASSAQRGRVYYGYTF. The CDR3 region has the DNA TGTGCCAGCAGCGCGCAGAGGGGCAGGGTCTACTATGGCTACACCTTC.

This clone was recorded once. The CDR3 is CASSARGARSDTQYF. The CDR3 DNA follows: TGTGCCAGCAGCGCCAGGGGCGCGAGGTCCGATACGCAGTATTTT. The chain links TRBV9 to TRBJ2-3, with D perhaps TRBD1 (6 bases). Germline assignment: CDR1 SGDLS and CDR2 YYNGEE. The V and J ends lost 3 bases and 6 bases respectively, with 17 bases between them. The CDR3 is 15 residues long.

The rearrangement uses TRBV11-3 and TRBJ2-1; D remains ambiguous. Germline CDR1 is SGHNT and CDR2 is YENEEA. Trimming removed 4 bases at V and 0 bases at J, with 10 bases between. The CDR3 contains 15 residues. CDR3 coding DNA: TGTGCCAGCAGCTCCGCCGTCGGCTCCTACAATGAGCAGTTCTTC. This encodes CASSSAVGSYNEQFF.

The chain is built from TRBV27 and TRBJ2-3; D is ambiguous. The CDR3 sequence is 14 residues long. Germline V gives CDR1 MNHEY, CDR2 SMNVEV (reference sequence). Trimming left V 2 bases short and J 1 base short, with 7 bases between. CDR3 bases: TGTGCCAGCAGTTTAATAAGGGGCACAGATACGCAGTATTTT. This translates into CASSLIRGTDTQYF.

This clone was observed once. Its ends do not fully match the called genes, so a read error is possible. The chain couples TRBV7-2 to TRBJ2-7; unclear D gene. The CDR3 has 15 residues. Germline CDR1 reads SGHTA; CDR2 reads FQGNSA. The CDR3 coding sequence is TGCGCCAGCAGCCAAGATCGGAGCAGAGTCTACGAGCAGTACTTC. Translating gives CASSQDRSRVYEQYF.

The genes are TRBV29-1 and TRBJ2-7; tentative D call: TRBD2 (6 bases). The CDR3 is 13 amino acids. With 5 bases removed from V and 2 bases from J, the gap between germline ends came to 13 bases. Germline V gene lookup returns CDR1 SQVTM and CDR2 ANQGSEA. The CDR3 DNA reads TGCAGCGTTAGGCGGGGATTTGCCTACGAGCAGTACTTC. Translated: CSVRRGFAYEQYF.

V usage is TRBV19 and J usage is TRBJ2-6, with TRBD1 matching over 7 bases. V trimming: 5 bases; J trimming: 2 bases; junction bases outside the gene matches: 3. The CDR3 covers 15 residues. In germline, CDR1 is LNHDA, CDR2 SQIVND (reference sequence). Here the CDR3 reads CASSQGQAGANVLTF. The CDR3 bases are TGTGCCAGTAGTCAAGGACAGGCTGGGGCCAACGTCCTGACTTTC. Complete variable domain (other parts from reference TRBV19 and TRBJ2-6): DGGITQSPKYLFRKEGQNVTLSCEQNLNHDAMYWYRQDPGQGLRLIYYSQIVNDFQKGDIAEGYSVSREKKESFPLTVTSAQKNPTAFYLCASSQGQAGANVLTFGAGSRLTVL.

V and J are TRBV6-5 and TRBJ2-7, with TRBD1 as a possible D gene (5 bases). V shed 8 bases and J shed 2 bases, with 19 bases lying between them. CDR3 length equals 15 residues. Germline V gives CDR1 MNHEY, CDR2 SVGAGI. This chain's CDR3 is CASLPSGQGTYEQYF. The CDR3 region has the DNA TGTGCCAGCTTGCCCTCCGGGCAGGGAACCTACGAGCAGTACTTC.

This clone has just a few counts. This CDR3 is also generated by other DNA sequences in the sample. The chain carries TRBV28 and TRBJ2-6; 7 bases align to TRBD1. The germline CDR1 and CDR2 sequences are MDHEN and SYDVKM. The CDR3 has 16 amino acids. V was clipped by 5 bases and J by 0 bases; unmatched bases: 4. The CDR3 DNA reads TGTGCCAGCAGTCTCGGGACAGTCTCTGGGGCCAACGTCCTGACTTTC. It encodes CASSLGTVSGANVLTF.

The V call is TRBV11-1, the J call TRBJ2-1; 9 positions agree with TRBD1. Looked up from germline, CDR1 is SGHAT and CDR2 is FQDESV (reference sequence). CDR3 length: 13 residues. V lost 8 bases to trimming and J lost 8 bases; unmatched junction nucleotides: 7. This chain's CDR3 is CASGPGQGYEQFF. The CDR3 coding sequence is TGTGCCAGCGGCCCGGGACAGGGATATGAGCAGTTCTTC.

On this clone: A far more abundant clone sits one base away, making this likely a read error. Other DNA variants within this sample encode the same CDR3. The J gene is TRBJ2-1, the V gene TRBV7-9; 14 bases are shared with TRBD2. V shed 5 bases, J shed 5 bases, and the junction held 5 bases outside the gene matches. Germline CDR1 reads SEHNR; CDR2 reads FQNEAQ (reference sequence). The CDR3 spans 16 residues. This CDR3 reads CASSATGLAGDNEQFF. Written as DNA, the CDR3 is TGTGCCAGCAGCGCAACGGGACTAGCGGGGGACAATGAGCAGTTCTTC.

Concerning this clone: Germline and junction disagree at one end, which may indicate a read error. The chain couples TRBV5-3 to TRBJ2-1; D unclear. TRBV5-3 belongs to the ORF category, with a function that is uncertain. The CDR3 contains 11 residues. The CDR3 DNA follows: TGTGCCAGCAGCTTTTGGGATGAGCAGTTCTTC. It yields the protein CASSFWDEQFF.

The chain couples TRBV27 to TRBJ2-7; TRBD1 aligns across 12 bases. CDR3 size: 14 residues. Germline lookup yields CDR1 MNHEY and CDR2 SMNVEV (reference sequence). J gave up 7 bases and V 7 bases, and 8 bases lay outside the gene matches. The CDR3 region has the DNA TGTGCCAGCACCGGGACAGGGGGCCCATGGGAGCAGTACTTC. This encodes CASTGTGGPWEQYF.

CDR3 sequence (DNA): TGTGCCAGCAGCTTAGGGGTGGGGGGTAGCTCCTACGAGCAGTACTTC. Amino acid sequence: CASSLGVGGSSYEQYF. The genes are TRBV7-6 and TRBJ2-7, with TRBD2 as a possible D gene (6 bases). V gave up 1 base and J gave up 0 bases, with 13 bases separating them. The CDR3 runs 16 residues. The germline V gene has CDR1 SGHVS and CDR2 FNYEAQ.

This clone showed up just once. The CDR3 bases are TGTGCCAGCAGTTACTCGTATCAAGAGACCCAGTACTTC. As protein: CASSYSYQETQYF. J is TRBJ2-5 and V is TRBV6-5; D is ambiguous. Germline CDR1 reads MNHEY; CDR2 reads SVGAGI. V shed 0 bases and J shed 2 bases, with 4 bases lying between them. The CDR3 runs to 13 residues.

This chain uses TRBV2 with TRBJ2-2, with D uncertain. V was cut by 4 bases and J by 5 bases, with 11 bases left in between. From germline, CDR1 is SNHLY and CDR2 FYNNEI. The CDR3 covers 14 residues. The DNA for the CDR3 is TGTGCCAGCAGTGTGGAACTGACGACCGGGGAGCTGTTTTTT. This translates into CASSVELTTGELFF.

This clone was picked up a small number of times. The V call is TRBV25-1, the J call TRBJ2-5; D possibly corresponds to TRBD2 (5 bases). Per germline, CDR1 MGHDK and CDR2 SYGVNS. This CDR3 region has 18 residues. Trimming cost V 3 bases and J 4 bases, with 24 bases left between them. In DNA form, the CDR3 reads TGTGCCAGCAGTGACACCCAAGGTGCGGGCACGAGCCCAGAGACCCAGTACTTC. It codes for CASSDTQGAGTSPETQYF. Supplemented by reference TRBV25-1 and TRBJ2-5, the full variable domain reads EADIYQTPRYLVIGTGKKITLECSQTMGHDKMYWYQQDPGMELHLIHYSYGVNSTEKGDLSSESTVSRIRTEHFPLTLESARPSHTSQYLCASSDTQGAGTSPETQYFGPGTRLLVL.

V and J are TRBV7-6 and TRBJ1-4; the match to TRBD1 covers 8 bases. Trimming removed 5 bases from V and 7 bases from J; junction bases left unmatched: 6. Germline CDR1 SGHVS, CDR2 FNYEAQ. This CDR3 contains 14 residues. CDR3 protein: CASSPRTGSEKLFF. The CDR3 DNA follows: TGTGCCAGCAGCCCTCGGACAGGGAGTGAAAAACTGTTTTTT.

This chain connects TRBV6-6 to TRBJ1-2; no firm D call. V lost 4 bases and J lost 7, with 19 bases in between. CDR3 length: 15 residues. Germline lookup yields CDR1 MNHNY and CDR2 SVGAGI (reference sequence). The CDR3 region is CASSSSSPGVGGYTF. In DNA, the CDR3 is TGTGCCAGCAGTTCATCCTCACCCGGGGTAGGTGGCTACACCTTC.

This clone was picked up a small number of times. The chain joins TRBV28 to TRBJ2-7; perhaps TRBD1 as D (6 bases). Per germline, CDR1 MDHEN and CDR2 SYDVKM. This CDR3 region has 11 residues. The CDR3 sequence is CAGGSSYEQYF. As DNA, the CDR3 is TGTGCAGGGGGTAGCTCCTACGAGCAGTACTTC.

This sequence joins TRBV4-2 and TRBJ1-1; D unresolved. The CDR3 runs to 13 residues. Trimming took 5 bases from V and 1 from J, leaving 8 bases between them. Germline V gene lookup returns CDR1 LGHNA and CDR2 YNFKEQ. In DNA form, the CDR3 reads TGTGCCAGCAGCTTGTCGGAGAACACTGAAGCTTTCTTT. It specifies CASSLSENTEAFF.

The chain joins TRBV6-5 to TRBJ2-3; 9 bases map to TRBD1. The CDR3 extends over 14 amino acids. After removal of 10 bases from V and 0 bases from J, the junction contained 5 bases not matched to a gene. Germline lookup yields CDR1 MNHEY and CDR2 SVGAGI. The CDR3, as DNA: TGTGCCAACAAAGGACAGGGGAGCACAGATACGCAGTATTTT. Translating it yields CANKGQGSTDTQYF.

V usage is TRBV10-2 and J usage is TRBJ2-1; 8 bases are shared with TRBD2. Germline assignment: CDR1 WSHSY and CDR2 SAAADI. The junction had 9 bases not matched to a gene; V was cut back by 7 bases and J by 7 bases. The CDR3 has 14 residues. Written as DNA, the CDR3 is TGCGCCAGCAAAGCCGGACTAGCTTGGAATGAGCAGTTCTTC. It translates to CASKAGLAWNEQFF.

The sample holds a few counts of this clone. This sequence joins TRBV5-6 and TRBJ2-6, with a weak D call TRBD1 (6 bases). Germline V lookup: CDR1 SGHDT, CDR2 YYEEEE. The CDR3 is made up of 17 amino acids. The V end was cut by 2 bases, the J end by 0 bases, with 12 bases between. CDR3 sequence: CASSLSGDPSGANVLTF. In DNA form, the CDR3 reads TGTGCCAGCAGCTTATCAGGGGATCCCTCTGGGGCCAACGTCCTGACTTTC.